The clone carrying this T cell receptor beta chain was detected once. How the authors handled the data: Amplification of reference gene primers was used by the study to estimate nucleated cell counts. Clones were sequenced by immunoSEQ multiplex PCR, and TCRdb holds only the in-frame ones, with some missing. The V and J calls and clone size come from that table; D and trimming were worked out from the DNA. The table shows 250,000 to 350,000 clones, with 87% occurring only once. Germline V gives CDR1 LNHNV, CDR2 YYDKDF (reference sequence). Deletions cut 0 bases from V and 2 bases from J, with 8 bases between. The CDR3 is 16 residues long. The source of the sample is a study of blood T cell repertoires in COVID-19. Overall study: The samples span acute and convalescent COVID-19 from the United States, Italy and Spain. T cells, B-cell-depleted T cells, or PBMCs provided the cDNA or gDNA that served as material.

This sequence originates from a man aged 18 to 29 with active or convalescent COVID-19. Sample: peripheral blood. The chain carries TRBV15 and TRBJ2-6, with a tentative D call TRBD1 (6 bases). CDR3 sequence reads: CATSREDRTGANVLTF. The CDR3, as DNA: TGTGCCACCAGCAGAGAGGACAGAACTGGGGCCAACGTCCTGACTTTC.